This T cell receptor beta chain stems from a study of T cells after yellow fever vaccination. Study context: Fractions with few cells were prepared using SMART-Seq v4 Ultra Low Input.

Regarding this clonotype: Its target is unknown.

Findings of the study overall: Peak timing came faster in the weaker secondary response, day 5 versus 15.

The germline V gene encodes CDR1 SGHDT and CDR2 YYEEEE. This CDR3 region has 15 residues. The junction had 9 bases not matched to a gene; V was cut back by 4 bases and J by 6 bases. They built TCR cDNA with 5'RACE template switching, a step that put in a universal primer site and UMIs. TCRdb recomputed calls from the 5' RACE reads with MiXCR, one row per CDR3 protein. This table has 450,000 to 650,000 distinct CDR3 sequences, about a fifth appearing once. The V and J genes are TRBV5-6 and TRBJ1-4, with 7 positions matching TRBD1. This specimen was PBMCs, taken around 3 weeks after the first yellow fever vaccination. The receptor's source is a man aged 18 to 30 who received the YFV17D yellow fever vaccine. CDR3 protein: CASSGGGQRDEKLFF. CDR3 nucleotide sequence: TGTGCCAGCAGCGGAGGGGGACAGAGAGATGAAAAACTGTTTTTT.